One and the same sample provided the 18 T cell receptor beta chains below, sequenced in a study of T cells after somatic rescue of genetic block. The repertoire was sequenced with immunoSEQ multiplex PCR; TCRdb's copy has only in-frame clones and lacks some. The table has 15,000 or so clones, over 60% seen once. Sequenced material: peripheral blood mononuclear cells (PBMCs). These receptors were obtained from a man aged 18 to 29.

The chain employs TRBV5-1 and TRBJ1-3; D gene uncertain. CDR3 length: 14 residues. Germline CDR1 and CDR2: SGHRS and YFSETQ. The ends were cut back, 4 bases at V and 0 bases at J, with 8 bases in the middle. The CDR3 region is CASSDTSSGNTIYF. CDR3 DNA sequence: TGCGCCAGCAGCGATACTTCCTCTGGAAACACCATATATTTT. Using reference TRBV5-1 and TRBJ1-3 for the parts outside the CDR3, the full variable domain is KAGVTQTPRYLIKTRGQQVTLSCSPISGHRSVSWYQQTPGQGLQFLFEYFSETQRNKGNFPGRFSGRQFSNSRSEMNVSTLELGDSALYLCASSDTSSGNTIYFGEGSWLTVV.

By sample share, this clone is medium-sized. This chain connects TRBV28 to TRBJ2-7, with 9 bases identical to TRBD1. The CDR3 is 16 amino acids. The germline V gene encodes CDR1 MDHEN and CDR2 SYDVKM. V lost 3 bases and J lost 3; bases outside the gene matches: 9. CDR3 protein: CASSLRDRVPLYEQYF. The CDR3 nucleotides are TGTGCCAGCAGTTTGCGGGACAGGGTCCCTCTCTACGAGCAGTACTTC.

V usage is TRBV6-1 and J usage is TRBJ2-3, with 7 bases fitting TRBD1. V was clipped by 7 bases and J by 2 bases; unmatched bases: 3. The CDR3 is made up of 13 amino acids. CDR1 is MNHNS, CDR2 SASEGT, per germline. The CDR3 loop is CASNGQVTDTQYF. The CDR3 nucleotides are TGTGCCAGCAACGGACAGGTCACAGATACGCAGTATTTT.

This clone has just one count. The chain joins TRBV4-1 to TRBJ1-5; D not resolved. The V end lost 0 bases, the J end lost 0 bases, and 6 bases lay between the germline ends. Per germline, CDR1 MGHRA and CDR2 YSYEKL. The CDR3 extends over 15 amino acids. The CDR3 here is CASSQERASNQPQHF. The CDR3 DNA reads TGCGCCAGCAGCCAAGAAAGGGCTAGCAATCAGCCCCAGCATTTT.

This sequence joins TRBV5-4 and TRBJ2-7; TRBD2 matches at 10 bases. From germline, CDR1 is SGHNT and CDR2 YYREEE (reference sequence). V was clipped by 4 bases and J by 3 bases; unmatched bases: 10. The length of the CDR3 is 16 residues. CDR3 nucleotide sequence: TGTGCCAGCAGCGACGGGCTAGCGGGGGTAGGCTACGAGCAGTACTTC. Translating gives CASSDGLAGVGYEQYF.

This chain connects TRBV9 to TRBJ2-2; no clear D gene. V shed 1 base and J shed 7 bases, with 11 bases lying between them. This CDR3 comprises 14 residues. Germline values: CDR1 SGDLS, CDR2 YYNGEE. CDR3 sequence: CASSVWVMGGELFF. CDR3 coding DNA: TGTGCCAGCAGCGTATGGGTCATGGGCGGGGAGCTGTTTTTT.

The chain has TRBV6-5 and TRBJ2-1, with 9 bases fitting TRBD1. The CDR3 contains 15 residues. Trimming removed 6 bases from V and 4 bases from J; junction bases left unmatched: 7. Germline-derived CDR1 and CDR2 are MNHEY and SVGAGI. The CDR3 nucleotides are TGTGCCAGCAGCCGGCCGGGACAGGGTTACAATGAGCAGTTCTTC. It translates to CASSRPGQGYNEQFF.

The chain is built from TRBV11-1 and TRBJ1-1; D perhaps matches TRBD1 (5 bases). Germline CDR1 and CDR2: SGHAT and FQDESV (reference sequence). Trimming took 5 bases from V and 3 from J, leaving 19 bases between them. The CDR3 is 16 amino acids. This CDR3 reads CASSERPGLLDTEAFF. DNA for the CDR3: TGTGCCAGCAGCGAACGACCGGGACTTTTGGACACTGAAGCTTTCTTT.

Here the CDR3 reads CASSLSGAASTDTQYF. The CDR3 DNA follows: TGTGCCAGCAGCTTGAGCGGGGCAGCCTCCACAGATACGCAGTATTTT. The chain uses TRBV5-8 and TRBJ2-3; 7 nucleotides align to TRBD2. The CDR3 is 16 residues long. Trimming removed 1 base from V and 2 bases from J; junction bases left unmatched: 7. Germline loops: CDR1 SGHTS, CDR2 YDEGEE.

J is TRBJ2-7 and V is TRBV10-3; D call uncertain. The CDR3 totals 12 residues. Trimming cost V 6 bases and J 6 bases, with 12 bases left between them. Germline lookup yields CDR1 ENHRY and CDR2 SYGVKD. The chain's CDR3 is CAISLLGVEQYF. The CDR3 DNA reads TGTGCCATCAGCCTCCTAGGTGTCGAGCAGTACTTC.

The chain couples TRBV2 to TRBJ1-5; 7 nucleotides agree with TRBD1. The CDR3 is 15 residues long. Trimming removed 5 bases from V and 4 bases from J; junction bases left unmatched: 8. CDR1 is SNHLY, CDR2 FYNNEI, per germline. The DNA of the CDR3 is TGTGCCAGCAGTCCCGGGGACAGCACTAATCAGCCCCAGCATTTT. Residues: CASSPGDSTNQPQHF. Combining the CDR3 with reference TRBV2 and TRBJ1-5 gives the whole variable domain EPEVTQTPSHQVTQMGQEVILRCVPISNHLYFYWYRQILGQKVEFLVSFYNNEISEKSEIFDDQFSVERPDGSNFTLKIRSTKLEDSAMYFCASSPGDSTNQPQHFGDGTRLSIL.

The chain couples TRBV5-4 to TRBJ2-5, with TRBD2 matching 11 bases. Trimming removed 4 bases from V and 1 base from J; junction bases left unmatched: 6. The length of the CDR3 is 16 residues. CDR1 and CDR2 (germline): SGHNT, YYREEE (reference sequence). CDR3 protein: CASSPPLAGAQETQYF. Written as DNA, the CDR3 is TGTGCCAGCAGCCCCCCACTAGCGGGGGCCCAAGAGACCCAGTACTTC. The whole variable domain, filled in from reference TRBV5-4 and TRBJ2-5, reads ETGVTQSPTHLIKTRGQQVTLRCSSQSGHNTVSWYQQALGQGPQFIFQYYREEENGRGNFPPRFSGLQFPNYSSELNVNALELDDSALYLCASSPPLAGAQETQYFGPGTRLLVL.

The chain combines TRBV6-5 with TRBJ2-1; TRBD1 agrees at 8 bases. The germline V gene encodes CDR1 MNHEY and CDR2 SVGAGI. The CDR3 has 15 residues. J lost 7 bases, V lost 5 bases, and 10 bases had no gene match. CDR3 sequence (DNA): TGTGCCAGCAGTATGCGACAGGGGTTTTGGAATGAGCAGTTCTTC. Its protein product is CASSMRQGFWNEQFF.

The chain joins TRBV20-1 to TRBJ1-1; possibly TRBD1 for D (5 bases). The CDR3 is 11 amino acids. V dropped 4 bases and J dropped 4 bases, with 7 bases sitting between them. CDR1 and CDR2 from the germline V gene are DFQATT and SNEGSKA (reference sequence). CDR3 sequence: CSANTGTEAFF. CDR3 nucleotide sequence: TGCAGTGCTAATACAGGCACTGAAGCTTTCTTT.

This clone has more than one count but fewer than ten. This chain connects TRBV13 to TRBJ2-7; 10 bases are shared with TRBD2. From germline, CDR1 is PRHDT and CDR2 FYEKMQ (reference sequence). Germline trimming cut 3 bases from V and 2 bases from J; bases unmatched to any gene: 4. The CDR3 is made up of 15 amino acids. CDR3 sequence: CASSFSGRPPYEQYF. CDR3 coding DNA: TGTGCCAGCAGCTTTAGCGGGAGGCCCCCCTACGAGCAGTACTTC.

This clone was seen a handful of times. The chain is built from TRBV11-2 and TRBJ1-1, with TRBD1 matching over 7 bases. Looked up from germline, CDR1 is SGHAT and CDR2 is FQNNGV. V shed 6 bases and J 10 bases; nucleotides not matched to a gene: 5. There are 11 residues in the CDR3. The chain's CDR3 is CASSLTGRAFF. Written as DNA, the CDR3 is TGTGCCAGCAGTTTGACAGGGCGAGCTTTCTTT. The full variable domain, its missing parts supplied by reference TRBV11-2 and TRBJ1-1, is EAGVAQSPRYKIIEKRQSVAFWCNPISGHATLYWYQQILGQGPKLLIQFQNNGVVDDSQLPKDRFSAERLKGVDSTLKIQPAKLEDSAVYLCASSLTGRAFFGQGTRLTVV.

The CDR3 DNA is TGTGCCAGCAGGACCGGGACAGTACCTTACGAGCAGTACTTC. Translated, it gives CASRTGTVPYEQYF. The chain links TRBV6-5 to TRBJ2-7, with TRBD1 identical over 7 bases. The CDR3 consists of 14 residues. After removal of 6 bases from V and 4 bases from J, the junction contained 9 bases not matched to a gene. Germline loops: CDR1 MNHEY, CDR2 SVGAGI.

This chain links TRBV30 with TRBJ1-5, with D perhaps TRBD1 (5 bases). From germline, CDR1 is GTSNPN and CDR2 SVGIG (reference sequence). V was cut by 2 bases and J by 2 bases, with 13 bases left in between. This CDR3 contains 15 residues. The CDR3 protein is CAWSWGEGRNQPQHF. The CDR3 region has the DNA TGTGCCTGGAGTTGGGGAGAGGGACGCAATCAGCCCCAGCATTTT.